This TCR beta chain is drawn from a study of T cells after posttransplantation cyclophosphamide. Study observations and caveats: Donor CD8+ memory clones often dominated recipient blood repertoires at later times.

To note about this clone: What it recognizes is unknown.

Methotrexate plus calcineurin inhibitor accompanied controls' myeloablative marrow transplants; sampling was 1 year later. Profiling relied on immunoSEQ multiplex PCR, and the TCRdb table lists in-frame clones only, not all of them. The sample yields roughly 20,000 clones, 70% to 90% seen once. The sequenced sample was PBMCs, obtained after an allogeneic stem cell transplant with a calcineurin inhibitor and methotrexate. This sequence was found in a female patient aged 45 to 65 who received an allogeneic stem cell transplant from an unrelated donor, was CMV-positive, and had chronic GVHD only. Some T cells here may be from the graft donor.

The CDR3 DNA sequence: TGTGCCAGCAGCGCCCCCGGGACTAGCGGCAGGGATGAGCAGTTCTTC. Its protein is CASSAPGTSGRDEQFF. The chain employs TRBV2 and TRBJ2-1, with 11 nucleotides matching TRBD2. This CDR3 region has 16 residues. V lost 6 bases, J lost 8 bases, and 12 bases stayed unmatched. Per the germline V gene, CDR1 is SNHLY and CDR2 is FYNNEI.